The rows below give T cell receptor beta chains drawn from one sample of a study of early T cells in non-severe SARS-CoV-2 infection. Each CDR3 protein gets one entry after TCRdb re-called the 5' RACE reads with MiXCR. Of some 91,000 distinct CDR3 sequences in the sample, about 13% were seen once. Source material: whole blood. The receptors stem from an adult who was a healthcare worker with PCR-confirmed SARS-CoV-2 infection or an uninfected control (not recorded which). Each CDR3 is given with its conserved first and last residue. A D gene is named only where the DNA matches it firmly. Part of the rows lack a size; the others show once, few, many or a class for expanded clones.

TRBD1,-,TRBV6-5,TRBJ2-3,TGTGCCAGCTCACGTAGGGGACAGAGCACAGATACGCAGTATTTT,CASSRRGQSTDTQYF
TRBD1,many,TRBV18,TRBJ2-5,TGTGCCAGCTCACCCGGGACAGGCCAAGAGACCCAGTACTTC,CASSPGTGQETQYF
TRBD1,few,TRBV20-1,TRBJ2-7,TGCAGTGCTAGAGATTACGGGACAGCTCCCTACGAGCAGTACTTC,CSARDYGTAPYEQYF
TRBD1,-,TRBV20-1,TRBJ2-1,TGCAGTGCTAGATCCGACAGGGGTTACAATGAGCAGTTCTTC,CSARSDRGYNEQFF
-,many,TRBV3-1,TRBJ2-6,TGTGCCAGCAGCCAAGTTAGGGAGGGGGACAAAAGGAGCTCTGGGGCCAACGTCCTGACTTTC,CASSQVREGDKRSSGANVLTF
-,many,TRBV5-1,TRBJ2-3,TGCGCCAGCAGCCCCTCCTGGCCAGATACGCAGTATTTT,CASSPSWPDTQYF
TRBD1,few,TRBV20-1,TRBJ1-2,TGCAGTGCTAGCCTAACAGGGGATTGGGATGGCTACACCTTC,CSASLTGDWDGYTF
TRBD1,many,TRBV11-2,TRBJ2-2,TGTGCCAGCAGCTTCGTCAGGGGGCGGACCGGGGAGCTGTTTTTT,CASSFVRGRTGELFF
TRBD1,many,TRBV2,TRBJ1-5,TGTGCCACTAAACTACAGGGGGCACCCAATCAGCCCCAGCATTTT,CATKLQGAPNQPQHF
-,many,TRBV28,TRBJ1-6,TGTGCCAGCCATACGGTCGGGGTCGATCATTCACCCCTCCACTTT,CASHTVGVDHSPLHF
TRBD1,many,TRBV6-2/TRBV6-3,TRBJ2-7,TGTGCCAGCAGTTACTCGGGTCAGGGGGCTTACGAGCAGTACTTC,CASSYSGQGAYEQYF
-,-,TRBV18,TRBJ1-1,TGTGCCAGCTCAGCCCTACGTGGAGGGGAGGCTGAAGCTTTCTTT,CASSALRGGEAEAFF
TRBD1,-,TRBV6-1,TRBJ2-7,TGTGCCAGCTCCCCAGGGGGTACCCCCTACGAGCAGTACTTC,CASSPGGTPYEQYF
-,few,TRBV5-1,TRBJ2-2,TGCGCCAGCAGCCTCCGGGCCCTCAACACCGGGGAGCTGTTTTTT,CASSLRALNTGELFF
TRBD1,many,TRBV4-1,TRBJ1-1,TGCGCCAGCAGCCAAATAGGGACAGGGGAAGCTTTCTTT,CASSQIGTGEAFF
-,few,TRBV4-1,TRBJ1-4,TGCGCCAGCAGCCAGAGGAGGGGCGGCGTGGGGGGCGAATACCAAAAACTGTTTTTT,CASSQRRGGVGGEYQKLFF
-,few,TRBV7-9,TRBJ1-1,TGTGCCAGCTCTGAATTAACGTCGGTGAACACTGAAGCTTTCTTT,CASSELTSVNTEAFF
-,many,TRBV7-9,TRBJ1-5,TGTGCCAGCAGTCCAGGGTACGATCAGCCCCAGCATTTT,CASSPGYDQPQHF
TRBD2,-,TRBV29-1,TRBJ2-7,TGCAGCGTCGGTATAGGAGGTAGCGGGGGATCCTACGAGCAGTACTTC,CSVGIGGSGGSYEQYF
-,-,TRBV29-1,TRBJ1-2,TGCAGCGTTGTTGAGGCAGACTATGGCTACACCTTC,CSVVEADYGYTF
-,many,TRBV10-3,TRBJ2-7,TGTGCCATCAGTGAGCCGTCAGGGGCAGGTGAGCAGTACTTC,CAISEPSGAGEQYF
TRBD2,-,TRBV5-1,TRBJ2-1,TGCGCCAGCACCACTAGCGGATTTAATCAGGAGCAGTTCTTC,CASTTSGFNQEQFF
TRBD1,many,TRBV29-1,TRBJ2-3,TGCGGGACAGGGCGTGCAGATACGCAGTATTTT,CGTGRADTQYF
-,many,TRBV10-2,TRBJ2-5,TGCGCCAGCACCGCGGAAGGGACCCAGTACTTC,CASTAEGTQYF
-,-,TRBV28,TRBJ1-6,TGTGCCAGCGTTGGGGGCACTCAGAATAATTCACCCCTCCACTTT,CASVGGTQNNSPLHF
-,few,TRBV7-7,TRBJ2-1,TGTGCTAGCAGCTTGGGGGGCAGGGGGAAGAATGAGCAGTTCTTC,CASSLGGRGKNEQFF